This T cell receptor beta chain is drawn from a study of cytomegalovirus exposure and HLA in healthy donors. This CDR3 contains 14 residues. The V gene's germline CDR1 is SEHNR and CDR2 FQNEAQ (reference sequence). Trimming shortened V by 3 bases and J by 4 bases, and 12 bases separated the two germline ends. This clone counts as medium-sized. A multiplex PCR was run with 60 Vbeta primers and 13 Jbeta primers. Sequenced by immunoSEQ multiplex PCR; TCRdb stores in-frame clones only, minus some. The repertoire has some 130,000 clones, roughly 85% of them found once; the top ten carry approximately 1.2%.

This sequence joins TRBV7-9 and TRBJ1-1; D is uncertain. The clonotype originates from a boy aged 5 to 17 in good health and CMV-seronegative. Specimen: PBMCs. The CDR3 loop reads CASSFTELRTEAFF. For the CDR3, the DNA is TGTGCCAGCAGCTTTACCGAGCTGCGCACTGAAGCTTTCTTT.